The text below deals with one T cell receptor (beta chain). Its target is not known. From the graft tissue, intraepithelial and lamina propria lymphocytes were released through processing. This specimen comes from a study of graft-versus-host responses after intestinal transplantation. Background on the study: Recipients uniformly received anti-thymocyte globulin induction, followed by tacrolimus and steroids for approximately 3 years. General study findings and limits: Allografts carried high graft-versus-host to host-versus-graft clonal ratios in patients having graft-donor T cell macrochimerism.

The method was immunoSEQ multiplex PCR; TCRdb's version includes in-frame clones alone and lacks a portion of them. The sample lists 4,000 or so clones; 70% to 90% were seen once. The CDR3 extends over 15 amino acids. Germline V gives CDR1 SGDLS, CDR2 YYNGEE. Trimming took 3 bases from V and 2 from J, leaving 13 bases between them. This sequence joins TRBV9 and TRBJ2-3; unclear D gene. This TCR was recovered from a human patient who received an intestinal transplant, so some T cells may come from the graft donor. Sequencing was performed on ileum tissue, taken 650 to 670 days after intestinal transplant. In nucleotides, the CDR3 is TGTGCCAGCAGCGAGCTATGGGCCCACACAGATACGCAGTATTTT. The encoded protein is CASSELWAHTDTQYF.